The clone carrying this T cell receptor beta chain was seen just once. Only in-frame clones appear in the TCRdb table, and some are missing; sequencing was by immunoSEQ multiplex PCR. The sample has 15,000 to 20,000 clones, roughly 82% seen once. These data are taken from a study of sequential checkpoint blockade in melanoma. Study-level background: Maintenance nivolumab came after either treatment sequence.

Documented treatment: randomized to nivolumab then ipilimumab (arm A) or the reverse (arm B). Sequenced here: CD8+ T cells sorted from blood (inferred from file names), sampled from a patient given nivolumab and ipilimumab in sequence. The sequence came from a human donor with melanoma.

CDR3 loop: CASSLRREMNNEQFF. CDR3 in DNA: TGTGCCAGCAGCTTAAGGCGGGAGATGAACAATGAGCAGTTCTTC. The chain links TRBV5-4 to TRBJ2-1; 7 bases are a match to TRBD2. Germline trimming cut 2 bases from V and 5 bases from J; bases unmatched to any gene: 7. In germline, CDR1 is SGHNT, CDR2 YYREEE (reference sequence). CDR3 size: 15 residues.